This T cell receptor beta chain was recovered during a study of early T cells in non-severe SARS-CoV-2 infection. Turning to the study itself: The authors sequenced bulk RNA from unsorted whole blood, leaving chains unpaired.

The CDR3 loop spans 15 amino acids. Unmatched junction bases numbered 4, after V lost 3 bases and J lost 7 bases. Germline CDR1 reads SGHRS; CDR2 reads YFSETQ. Unique molecular identifiers tagged individual cDNA molecules. TCRdb ran MiXCR on the 5' RACE reads and lists one entry per CDR3 protein. The table lists some 38,000 distinct CDR3 sequences, roughly 6% of them singletons. The study's findings and limits: The matching step, a VDJdb search, favored anti-spike CD8 responses and missed private and CD4 specificities.

Many counts were recorded for this clonotype. The antigen is unknown. This sequence originates from an adult who was a healthcare worker with PCR-confirmed SARS-CoV-2 infection or an uninfected control (not recorded which). The source was whole blood, collected at baseline. The V and J genes are TRBV5-1 and TRBJ2-2; 12 bases map to TRBD2. CDR3 loop: CASSSLTSGSGELFF. For the CDR3, the DNA is TGCGCCAGCAGCTCCTTGACTAGCGGGAGCGGGGAGCTGTTTTTT.